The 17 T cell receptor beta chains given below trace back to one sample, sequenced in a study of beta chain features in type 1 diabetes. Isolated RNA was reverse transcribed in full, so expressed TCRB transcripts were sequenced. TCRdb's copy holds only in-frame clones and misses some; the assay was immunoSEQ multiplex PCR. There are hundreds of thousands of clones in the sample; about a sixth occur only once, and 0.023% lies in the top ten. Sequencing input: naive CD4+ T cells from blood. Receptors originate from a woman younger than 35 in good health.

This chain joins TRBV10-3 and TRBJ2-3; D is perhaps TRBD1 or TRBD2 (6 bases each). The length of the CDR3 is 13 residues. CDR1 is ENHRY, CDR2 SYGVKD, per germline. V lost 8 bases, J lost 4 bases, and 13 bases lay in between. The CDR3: CAISARGADTQYF. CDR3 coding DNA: TGTGCCATCTCGGCGAGGGGGGCAGATACGCAGTATTTT.

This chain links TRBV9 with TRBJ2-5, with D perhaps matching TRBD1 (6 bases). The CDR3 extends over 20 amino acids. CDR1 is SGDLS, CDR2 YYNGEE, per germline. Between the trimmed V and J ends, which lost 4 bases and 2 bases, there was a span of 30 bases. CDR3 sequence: CASSQNSINKQGQQQETQYF. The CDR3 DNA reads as TGTGCCAGCAGCCAAAACTCAATAAATAAGCAAGGACAGCAACAAGAGACCCAGTACTTC.

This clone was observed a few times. DNA of the CDR3: TGTGCCAGCAGGGCGACGACAGATACGCAGTATTTT. Residues: CASRATTDTQYF. J is TRBJ2-3 and V is TRBV7-2; D is uncertain. Trimming took 6 bases from V and 3 from J, leaving 7 bases between them. In germline, CDR1 is SGHTA, CDR2 FQGNSA. There are 12 residues in the CDR3.

CDR3 coding DNA: TGTGCCAGCAGTTTGGGCTCGTTTACTGGAAACACCATATATTTT. Its protein is CASSLGSFTGNTIYF. The rearrangement uses TRBV28 and TRBJ1-3; D call uncertain. The CDR3 covers 15 residues. V lost 3 bases, J lost 2 bases, and 11 bases lay in between. CDR1 and CDR2 from the germline V gene are MDHEN and SYDVKM.

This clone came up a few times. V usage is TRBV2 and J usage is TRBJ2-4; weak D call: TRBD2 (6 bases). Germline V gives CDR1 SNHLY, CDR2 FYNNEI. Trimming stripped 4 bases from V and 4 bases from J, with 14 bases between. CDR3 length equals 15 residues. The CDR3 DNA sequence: TGTGCCAGCAGTGTTAGACGGGAGTTAAAAAACATTCAGTACTTC. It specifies CASSVRRELKNIQYF. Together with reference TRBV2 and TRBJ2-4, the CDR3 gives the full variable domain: EPEVTQTPSHQVTQMGQEVILRCVPISNHLYFYWYRQILGQKVEFLVSFYNNEISEKSEIFDDQFSVERPDGSNFTLKIRSTKLEDSAMYFCASSVRRELKNIQYFGAGTRLSVL.

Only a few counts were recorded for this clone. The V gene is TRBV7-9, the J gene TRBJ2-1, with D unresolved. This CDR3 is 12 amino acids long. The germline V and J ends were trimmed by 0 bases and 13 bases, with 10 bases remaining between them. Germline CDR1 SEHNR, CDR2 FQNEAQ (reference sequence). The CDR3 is CASSLAKNKQFF. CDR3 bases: TGTGCCAGCAGCTTAGCGAAAAACAAACAGTTCTTC.

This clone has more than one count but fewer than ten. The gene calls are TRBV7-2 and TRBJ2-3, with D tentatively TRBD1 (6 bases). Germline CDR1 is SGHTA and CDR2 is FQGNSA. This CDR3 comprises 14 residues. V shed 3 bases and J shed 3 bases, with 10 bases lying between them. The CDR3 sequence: CASSFLGQTDTQYF. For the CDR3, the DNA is TGTGCCAGCAGCTTCCTTGGACAGACAGATACGCAGTATTTT.

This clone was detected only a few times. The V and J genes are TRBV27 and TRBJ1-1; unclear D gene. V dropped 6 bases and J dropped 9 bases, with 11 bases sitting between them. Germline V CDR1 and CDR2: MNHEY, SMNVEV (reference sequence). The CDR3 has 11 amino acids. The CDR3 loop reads CASRVDKKAFF. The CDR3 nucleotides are TGTGCCAGCAGGGTCGATAAAAAAGCTTTCTTT.

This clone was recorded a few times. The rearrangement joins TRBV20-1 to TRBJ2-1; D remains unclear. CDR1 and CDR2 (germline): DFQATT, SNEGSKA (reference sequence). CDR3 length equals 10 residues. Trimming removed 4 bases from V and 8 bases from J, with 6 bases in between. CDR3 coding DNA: TGCAGTGCTAAAACGGATGAGCAGTTCTTC. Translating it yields CSAKTDEQFF.

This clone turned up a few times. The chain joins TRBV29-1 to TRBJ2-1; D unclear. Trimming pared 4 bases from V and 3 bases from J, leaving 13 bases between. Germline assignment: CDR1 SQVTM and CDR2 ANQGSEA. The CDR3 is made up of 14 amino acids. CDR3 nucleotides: TGCAGCGTTGGTTTCGTGTGGAACTACAATGAGCAGTTCTTC. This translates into CSVGFVWNYNEQFF.

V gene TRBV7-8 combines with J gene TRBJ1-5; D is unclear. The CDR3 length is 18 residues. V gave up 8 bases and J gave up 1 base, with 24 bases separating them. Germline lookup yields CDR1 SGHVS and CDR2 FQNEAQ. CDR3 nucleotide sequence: TGTGCCAGCGGCCTGGGCCGGCAGCTTGTCGGAAGCAATCAGCCCCAGCATTTT. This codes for CASGLGRQLVGSNQPQHF.

CDR3 in amino acids: CSVQGGEETQYF. Written as DNA, the CDR3 is TGCAGCGTTCAAGGCGGTGAAGAGACCCAGTACTTC. This chain connects TRBV29-1 to TRBJ2-5; D gene uncertain. The germline V gene has CDR1 SQVTM and CDR2 ANQGSEA. V was pared by 5 bases and J by 3 bases, with 10 bases between. The CDR3 has 12 amino acids.

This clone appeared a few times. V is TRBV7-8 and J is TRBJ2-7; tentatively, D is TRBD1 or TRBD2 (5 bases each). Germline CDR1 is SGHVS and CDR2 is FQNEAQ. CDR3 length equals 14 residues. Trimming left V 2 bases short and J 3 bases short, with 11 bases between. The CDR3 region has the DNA TGTGCCAGCAGCTTAAGAGGGGTCTACTACGAGCAGTACTTC. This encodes CASSLRGVYYEQYF. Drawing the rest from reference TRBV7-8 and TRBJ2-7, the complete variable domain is GAGVSQSPRYKVAKRGQDVALRCDPISGHVSLFWYQQALGQGPEFLTYFQNEAQLDKSGLPSDRFFAERPEGSVSTLKIQRTQQEDSAVYLCASSLRGVYYEQYFGPGTRLTVT.

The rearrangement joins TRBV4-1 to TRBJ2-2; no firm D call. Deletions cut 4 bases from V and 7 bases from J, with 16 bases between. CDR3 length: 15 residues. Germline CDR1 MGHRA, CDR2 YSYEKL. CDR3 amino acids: CASSPHSTFIGELFF. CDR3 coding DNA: TGCGCCAGCAGCCCACATTCAACATTCATCGGGGAGCTGTTTTTT.

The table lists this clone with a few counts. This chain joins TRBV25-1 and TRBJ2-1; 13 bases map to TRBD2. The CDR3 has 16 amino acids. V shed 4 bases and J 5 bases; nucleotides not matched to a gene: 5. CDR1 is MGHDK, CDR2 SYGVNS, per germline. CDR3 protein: CASSARLAGGHNEQFF. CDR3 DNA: TGTGCCAGCAGTGCCCGACTAGCGGGAGGACACAATGAGCAGTTCTTC. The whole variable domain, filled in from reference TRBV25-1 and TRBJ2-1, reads EADIYQTPRYLVIGTGKKITLECSQTMGHDKMYWYQQDPGMELHLIHYSYGVNSTEKGDLSSESTVSRIRTEHFPLTLESARPSHTSQYLCASSARLAGGHNEQFFGPGTRLTVL.

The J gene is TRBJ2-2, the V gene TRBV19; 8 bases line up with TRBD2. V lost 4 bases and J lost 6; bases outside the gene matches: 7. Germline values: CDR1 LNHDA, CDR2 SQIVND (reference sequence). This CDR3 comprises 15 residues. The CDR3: CASSTGLADPGELFF. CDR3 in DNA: TGTGCCAGTAGTACCGGACTAGCAGATCCCGGGGAGCTGTTTTTT.

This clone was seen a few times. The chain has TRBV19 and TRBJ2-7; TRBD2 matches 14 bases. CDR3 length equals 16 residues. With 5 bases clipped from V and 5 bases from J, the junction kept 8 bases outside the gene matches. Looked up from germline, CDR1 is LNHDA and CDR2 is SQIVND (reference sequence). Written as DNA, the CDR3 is TGTGCCAGTAGTTCGGGACTAGCGGGAGCGAGGAACGAGCAGTACTTC. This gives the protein CASSSGLAGARNEQYF.